The 17 T cell receptor beta chains given below trace back to one sample, sequenced in a study of vaccination and CD4 T cells after COVID-19 (dated by TCRdb to between 2021 and 2024). To prepare the library, PCR was applied. The instrument was an Illumina iSeq 100. TCR sequencing of DNA from cultured CD4+ T cells used the Oncomine TCR Beta short-read assay at the Johns Hopkins FTIC core. TCRdb took the public reads, trimmed them with fastp at Q25, ran MiXCR for clone calling and kept in-frame beta chains. When rows share a CDR3 protein, they turn into one entry using the most common DNA and genes. The sample table shows about 18,000 distinct CDR3 sequences, and 56% are seen once. Of the sample, 7.9% falls within the top ten clones. Their antigen targets remain unknown. What this sample's treatment or condition label stands for: roughly 10-day PBMC culture with coronavirus spike peptide pools or control peptides (ViraFEST assay).

What was sequenced was CD4+ T cells from blood, cultured in vitro. The receptors here all came from a human donor who had recovered from COVID-19.

This chain connects TRBV27 to TRBJ2-2; the match to TRBD1 covers 7 bases. Unmatched junction bases numbered 4, after V lost 6 bases and J lost 0 bases. The CDR3 contains 15 residues. Germline V gene data show CDR1 as MNHEY and CDR2 as SMNVEV (reference sequence). CDR3 DNA: TGTGCCAGCAGGTTGGGGACAGCGAACACCGGGGAGCTGTTTTTT. It specifies CASRLGTANTGELFF.

The V and J genes are TRBV3-1 and TRBJ1-2; tentatively, D is TRBD1 (6 bases). Looked up from germline, CDR1 is LGHDT and CDR2 is YNNKEL (reference sequence). The CDR3 runs 14 residues. Deletions cut 1 base from V and 5 bases from J, with 11 bases between. CDR3 in amino acids: CASSQGGQIYGYTF. DNA for the CDR3: TGTGCCAGCAGCCAAGGGGGGCAGATTTATGGCTACACCTTC.

The chain recombines TRBV19 with TRBJ1-1; weak D call: TRBD1 (5 bases). The CDR3 length is 14 residues. CDR1 is LNHDA and CDR2 is SQIVND in the germline V gene (reference sequence). The V end lost 4 bases, the J end lost 10 bases, and 19 bases lay between the germline ends. The CDR3 sequence is CASSKIWDPTRAFF. The CDR3 DNA is TGTGCCAGTAGTAAGATTTGGGACCCAACCAGAGCTTTCTTT.

The chain carries TRBV20-1 and TRBJ2-5; D is unclear. Between the trimmed V and J ends, which lost 6 bases and 3 bases, there was a span of 11 bases. The CDR3 extends over 12 amino acids. The germline V gene encodes CDR1 DFQATT and CDR2 SNEGSKA (reference sequence). CDR3 DNA: TGCAGTGCCACCGGAAGCAAAGAGACCCAGTACTTC. This gives the protein CSATGSKETQYF.

The V gene is TRBV11-1, the J gene TRBJ2-5; the D gene is possibly TRBD2 (5 bases). V shed 3 bases and J shed 1 base, with 9 bases lying between them. CDR3 length: 14 residues. From germline, CDR1 is SGHAT and CDR2 FQDESV (reference sequence). CDR3 in amino acids: CASSLVGGQETQYF. CDR3 bases: TGTGCCAGCAGCTTGGTAGGAGGCCAAGAGACCCAGTACTTC.

The chain combines TRBV6-5 with TRBJ1-5; 7 nucleotides agree with TRBD1. The CDR3 length is 15 residues. Germline CDR1 is MNHEY and CDR2 is SVGAGI. V shed 2 bases and J 3 bases; nucleotides not matched to a gene: 4. Written as DNA, the CDR3 is TGTGCCAGCAGTTACACAGGGGCCAACAATCAGCCCCAGCATTTT. It is translated as CASSYTGANNQPQHF.

In its sample, this clonotype was seen a few times. V usage is TRBV7-2 and J usage is TRBJ1-1; no firm D call. CDR1 and CDR2 from the germline V gene are SGHTA and FQGNSA. This CDR3 has 14 amino acids. V was clipped by 3 bases and J by 4 bases, with 12 bases between them. Written as DNA, the CDR3 is TGTGCCAGCAGCTTGGTTGGAAGGAGCACTGAAGCTTTCTTT. Translating gives CASSLVGRSTEAFF.

This clonotype has just a few counts. The J gene is TRBJ2-1, the V gene TRBV7-8, with D perhaps TRBD2 (6 bases). This CDR3 is built from 14 residues. Trimming shortened V by 2 bases and J by 8 bases, and 13 bases separated the two germline ends. The germline gives CDR1 SGHVS, CDR2 FQNEAQ. As DNA, the CDR3 is TGTGCCAGCAGCTTACGGGAGACAGTTTATGAGCAGTTCTTC. It yields the protein CASSLRETVYEQFF.

This chain connects TRBV25-1 to TRBJ2-5; D gene unclear. V was clipped by 4 bases and J by 5 bases, with 17 bases between them. Germline loops: CDR1 MGHDK, CDR2 SYGVNS. The length of the CDR3 is 15 residues. CDR3 protein: CASSAQLAPGETQYF. CDR3 DNA sequence: TGTGCCAGCAGTGCCCAACTTGCCCCTGGGGAGACCCAGTACTTC.

This clonotype has a handful of counts. The chain joins TRBV6-2 or TRBV6-3 to TRBJ2-3; unclear D gene. V lost 10 bases, J lost 11 bases, and 13 bases lay in between. CDR1 and CDR2 (germline): MNHEY, SVGEGT. The CDR3 extends over 10 amino acids. The CDR3 loop is CATYSVLQYF. The CDR3 nucleotides read TGTGCCACCTACTCGGTACTGCAGTATTTT.

The chain couples TRBV6-1 to TRBJ1-5, with D tentatively TRBD1 (6 bases). The V gene's germline CDR1 is MNHNS and CDR2 SASEGT. This CDR3 is built from 16 residues. Trimming removed 4 bases from V and 2 bases from J, with 15 bases in between. The CDR3 bases are TGTGCCAGCAGTGGCGGTAGGGGGGGAGGCAATCAGCCCCAGCATTTT. This codes for CASSGGRGGGNQPQHF.

The chain links TRBV11-2 to TRBJ2-1, with 8 bases lining up with TRBD2. CDR1 and CDR2 (germline): SGHAT, FQNNGV. After removal of 3 bases from V and 3 bases from J, the junction contained 4 bases not matched to a gene. The length of the CDR3 is 15 residues. The CDR3 sequence is CASSFSSGYYNEQFF. CDR3 nucleotide sequence: TGTGCCAGCAGCTTTTCTAGCGGGTACTACAATGAGCAGTTCTTC.

The table lists this clonotype with a count of one. This chain uses TRBV20-1 with TRBJ1-2; 7 positions agree with TRBD1. The CDR3 is made up of 14 amino acids. The trim removed 6 bases at V and 5 bases at J, leaving 12 bases unmatched. CDR1 and CDR2 (germline): DFQATT, SNEGSKA (reference sequence). The CDR3 loop reads CSAGSGTEPYGYTF. The CDR3 nucleotides are TGCAGTGCCGGATCCGGGACAGAGCCGTATGGCTACACCTTC.

This clonotype was counted only a few times. The genes are TRBV27 and TRBJ2-1; the match to TRBD2 covers 14 bases. In germline, CDR1 is MNHEY, CDR2 SMNVEV (reference sequence). The CDR3 has 16 residues. Trimming removed 6 bases from V and 6 bases from J; junction bases left unmatched: 7. This chain's CDR3 is CASSRRLAGGSNEQFF. CDR3 coding DNA: TGTGCCAGCAGCCGTAGACTAGCGGGAGGGAGCAATGAGCAGTTCTTC.

The chain links TRBV7-9 to TRBJ2-3; D possibly uses TRBD1 or TRBD2 (5 bases each). The germline gives CDR1 SEHNR, CDR2 FQNEAQ (reference sequence). This CDR3 is 15 amino acids long. Trimming shortened V by 5 bases and J by 0 bases, and 12 bases separated the two germline ends. CDR3 protein: CASSPGTLSTDTQYF. DNA for the CDR3: TGTGCCAGCAGCCCCGGGACCTTAAGCACAGATACGCAGTATTTT.

The J gene is TRBJ2-5, the V gene TRBV5-1; the match to TRBD2 covers 8 bases. V was pared by 4 bases and J by 2 bases, with 19 bases of the junction left unmatched. Germline V gene lookup returns CDR1 SGHRS and CDR2 YFSETQ. The CDR3 runs 19 residues. In DNA form, the CDR3 reads TGCGCCAGCAGCCTTATCATGCGGACACAGATAGCGGGACAAGAGACCCAGTACTTC. Its translation: CASSLIMRTQIAGQETQYF.

V usage is TRBV11-2 and J usage is TRBJ2-7; D tentatively reads TRBD1 or TRBD2 (6 bases each). CDR3 length: 13 amino acids. With 1 base removed from V and 7 bases from J, the gap between germline ends came to 11 bases. The germline gives CDR1 SGHAT, CDR2 FQNNGV. CDR3 nucleotide sequence: TGTGCCAGCAGCTTAGTGGAGGGGGTAGAGCAGTACTTC. It specifies CASSLVEGVEQYF.